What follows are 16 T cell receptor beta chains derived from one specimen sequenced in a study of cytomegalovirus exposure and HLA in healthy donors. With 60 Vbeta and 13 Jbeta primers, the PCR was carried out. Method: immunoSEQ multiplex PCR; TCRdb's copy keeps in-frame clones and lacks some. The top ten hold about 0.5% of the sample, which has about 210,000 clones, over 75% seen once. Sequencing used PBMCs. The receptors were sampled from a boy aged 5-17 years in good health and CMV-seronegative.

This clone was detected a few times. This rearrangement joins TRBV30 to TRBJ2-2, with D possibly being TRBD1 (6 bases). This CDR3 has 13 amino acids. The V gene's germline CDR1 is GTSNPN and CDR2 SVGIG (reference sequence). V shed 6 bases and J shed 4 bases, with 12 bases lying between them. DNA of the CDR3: TGTGCCTGTCAGGGGTCGTTCACCGGGGAGCTGTTTTTT. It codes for CACQGSFTGELFF. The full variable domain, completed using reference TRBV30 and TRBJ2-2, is SQTIHQWPATLVQPVGSPLSLECTVEGTSNPNLYWYRQAAGRGLQLLFYSVGIGQISSEVPQNLSASRPQDRQFILSSKKLLLSDSGFYLCACQGSFTGELFFGEGSRLTVL.

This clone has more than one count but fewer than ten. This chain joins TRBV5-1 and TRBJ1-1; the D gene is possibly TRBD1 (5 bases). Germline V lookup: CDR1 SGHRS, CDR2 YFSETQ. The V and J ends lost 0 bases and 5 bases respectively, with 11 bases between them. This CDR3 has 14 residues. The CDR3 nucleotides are TGCGCCAGCAGCTTGGAACGGGGGAGGACTGAAGCTTTCTTT. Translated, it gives CASSLERGRTEAFF.

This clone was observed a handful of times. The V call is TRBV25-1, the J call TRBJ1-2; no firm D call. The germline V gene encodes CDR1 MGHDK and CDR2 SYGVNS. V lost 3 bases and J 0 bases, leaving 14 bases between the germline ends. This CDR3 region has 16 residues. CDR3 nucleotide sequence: TGTGCCAGCAGTGATACAATGAGGGATCCTAACTATGGCTACACCTTC. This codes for CASSDTMRDPNYGYTF.

CDR3 bases: TGTGCCAGCAGCTCATCAGGGCGCAATCAGCCCCAGCATTTT. Its protein is CASSSSGRNQPQHF. J is TRBJ1-5 and V is TRBV9, with D possibly TRBD1 on 5 matching bases. V lost 4 bases and J lost 2, with 10 bases in between. This CDR3 comprises 14 residues. CDR1 SGDLS and CDR2 YYNGEE come from the germline V gene.

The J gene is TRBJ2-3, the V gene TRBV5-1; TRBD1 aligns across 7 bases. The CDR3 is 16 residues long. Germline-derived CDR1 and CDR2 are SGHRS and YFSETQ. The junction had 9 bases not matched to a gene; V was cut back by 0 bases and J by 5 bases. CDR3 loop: CASSLDRGQTLDTQYF. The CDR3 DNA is TGCGCCAGCAGCTTGGACAGGGGTCAAACTCTAGATACGCAGTATTTT. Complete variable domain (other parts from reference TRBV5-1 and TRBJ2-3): KAGVTQTPRYLIKTRGQQVTLSCSPISGHRSVSWYQQTPGQGLQFLFEYFSETQRNKGNFPGRFSGRQFSNSRSEMNVSTLELGDSALYLCASSLDRGQTLDTQYFGPGTRLTVL.

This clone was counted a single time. The CDR3, as DNA: TGCGCCAGCAGCTTGGGTGGACAGAACCTAAATGAGCAGTTCTTC. Its protein is CASSLGGQNLNEQFF. V usage is TRBV5-1 and J usage is TRBJ2-1; tentative D call: TRBD1 (6 bases). The CDR3 totals 15 residues. V lost 0 bases to trimming and J lost 7 bases, with 14 bases between them. Germline V lookup: CDR1 SGHRS, CDR2 YFSETQ.

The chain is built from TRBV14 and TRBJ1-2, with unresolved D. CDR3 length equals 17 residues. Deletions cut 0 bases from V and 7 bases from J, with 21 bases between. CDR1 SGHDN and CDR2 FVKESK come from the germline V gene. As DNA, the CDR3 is TGTGCCAGCAGCCAAGAACTCGGCGGCTTTCTCGGCCGTGGCTACACCTTC. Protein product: CASSQELGGFLGRGYTF.

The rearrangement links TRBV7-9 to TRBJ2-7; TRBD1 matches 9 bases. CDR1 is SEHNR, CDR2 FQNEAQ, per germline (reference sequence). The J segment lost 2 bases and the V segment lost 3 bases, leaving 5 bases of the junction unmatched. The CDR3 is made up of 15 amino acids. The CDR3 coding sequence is TGTGCCAGCAGCTTCAGTTGGACAGGGGCCTACGAGCAGTACTTC. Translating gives CASSFSWTGAYEQYF. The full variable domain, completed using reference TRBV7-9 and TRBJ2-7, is DTGVSQNPRHKITKRGQNVTFRCDPISEHNRLYWYRQTLGQGPEFLTYFQNEAQLEKSRLLSDRFSAERPKGSFSTLEIQRTEQGDSAMYLCASSFSWTGAYEQYFGPGTRLTVT.

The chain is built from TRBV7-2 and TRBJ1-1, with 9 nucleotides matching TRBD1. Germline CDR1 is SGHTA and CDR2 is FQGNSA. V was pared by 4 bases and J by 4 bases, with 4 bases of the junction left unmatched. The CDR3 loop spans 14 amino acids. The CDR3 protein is CASSSQTGGTEAFF. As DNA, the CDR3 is TGTGCCAGCAGCTCGCAGACAGGGGGCACTGAAGCTTTCTTT.

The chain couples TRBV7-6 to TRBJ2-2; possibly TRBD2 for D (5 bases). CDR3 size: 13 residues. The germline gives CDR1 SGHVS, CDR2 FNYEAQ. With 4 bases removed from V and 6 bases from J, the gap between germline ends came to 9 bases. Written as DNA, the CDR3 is TGTGCCAGCAGCTCCGGGATGGCCGGGGAGCTGTTTTTT. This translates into CASSSGMAGELFF.

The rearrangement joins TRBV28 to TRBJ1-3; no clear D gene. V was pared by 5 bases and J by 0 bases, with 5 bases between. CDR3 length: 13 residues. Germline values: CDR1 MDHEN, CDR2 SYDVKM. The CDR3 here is CASSLPSGNTIYF. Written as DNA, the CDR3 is TGTGCCAGCAGTCTCCCCTCTGGAAACACCATATATTTT. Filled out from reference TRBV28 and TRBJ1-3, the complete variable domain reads DVKVTQSSRYLVKRTGEKVFLECVQDMDHENMFWYRQDPGLGLRLIYFSYDVKMKEKGDIPEGYSVSREKKERFSLILESASTNQTSMYLCASSLPSGNTIYFGEGSWLTVV.

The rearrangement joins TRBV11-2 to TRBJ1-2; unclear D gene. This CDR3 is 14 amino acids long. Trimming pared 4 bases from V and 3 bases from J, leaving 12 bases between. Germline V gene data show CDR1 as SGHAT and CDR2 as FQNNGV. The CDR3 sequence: CASSSPRGDYGYTF. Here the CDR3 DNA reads TGTGCCAGCAGCTCCCCGCGGGGAGACTATGGCTACACCTTC.

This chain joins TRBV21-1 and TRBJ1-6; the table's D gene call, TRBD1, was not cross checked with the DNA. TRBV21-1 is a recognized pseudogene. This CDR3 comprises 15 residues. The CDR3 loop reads CASSKGSGNNSPLHF. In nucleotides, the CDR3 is TGTGCCAGCAGCAAAGGGTCAGGGAATAATTCACCCCTCCACTTT.

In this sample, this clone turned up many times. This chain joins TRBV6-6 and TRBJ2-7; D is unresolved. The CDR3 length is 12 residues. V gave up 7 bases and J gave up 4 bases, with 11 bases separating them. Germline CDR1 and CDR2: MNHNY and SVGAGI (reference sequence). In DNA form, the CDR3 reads TGTGCCAGCACCCTAGATGGTTACGAGCAGTACTTC. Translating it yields CASTLDGYEQYF.

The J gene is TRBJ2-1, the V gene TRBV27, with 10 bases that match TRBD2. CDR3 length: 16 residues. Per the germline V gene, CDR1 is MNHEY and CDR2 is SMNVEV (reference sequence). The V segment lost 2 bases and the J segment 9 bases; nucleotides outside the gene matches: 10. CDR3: CASSLIGTSAQSEQFF. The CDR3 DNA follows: TGTGCCAGCAGTTTAATCGGGACTAGCGCTCAAAGTGAGCAGTTCTTC.

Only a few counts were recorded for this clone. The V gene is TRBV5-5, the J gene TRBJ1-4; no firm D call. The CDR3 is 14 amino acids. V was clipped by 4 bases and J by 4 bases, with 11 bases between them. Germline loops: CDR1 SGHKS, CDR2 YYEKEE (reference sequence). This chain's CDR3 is CASSRTQYNEKLFF. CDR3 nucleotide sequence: TGTGCCAGCAGCCGAACCCAGTATAATGAAAAACTGTTTTTT. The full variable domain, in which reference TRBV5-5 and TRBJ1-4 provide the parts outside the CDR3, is DAGVTQSPTHLIKTRGQQVTLRCSPISGHKSVSWYQQVLGQGPQFIFQYYEKEERGRGNFPDRFSARQFPNYSSELNVNALLLGDSALYLCASSRTQYNEKLFFGSGTQLSVL.